Below are 7 T cell receptor beta chains sequenced from a single sample in a study of early T cells in non-severe SARS-CoV-2 infection. TCRdb re-called the 5' RACE reads with MiXCR, one entry per CDR3 protein. The table shows over 100,000 distinct CDR3 sequences, with around 13% occurring only once. Sequencing was carried out using whole blood. Receptors were obtained from an adult who was a healthcare worker with PCR-confirmed SARS-CoV-2 infection or an uninfected control (not recorded which).

V gene TRBV29-1 combines with J gene TRBJ2-2; D possibly corresponds to TRBD2 (5 bases). This CDR3 is built from 11 residues. From germline, CDR1 is SQVTM and CDR2 ANQGSEA. The ends were cut back, 4 bases at V and 6 bases at J, with 6 bases in the middle. CDR3 nucleotides: TGCAGCGTTGGGGAGTCCGGGGAGCTGTTTTTT. It yields the protein CSVGESGELFF.

This clonotype was picked up a small number of times. CDR3 DNA: TGTGCCAGCAGCGGAGCCCTTAATGCAACTAATGAAAAACTGTTTTTT. This codes for CASSGALNATNEKLFF. The chain carries TRBV9 and TRBJ1-4; D not certain. V gave up 3 bases and J gave up 0 bases, with 12 bases separating them. From germline, CDR1 is SGDLS and CDR2 YYNGEE. The CDR3 consists of 16 residues.

This clonotype was seen a handful of times. The J gene is TRBJ2-5, the V gene TRBV3-1, with TRBD1 matching 8 bases. CDR3 length equals 17 residues. V lost 1 base and J lost 2; bases outside the gene matches: 9. Germline V gene data show CDR1 as LGHDT and CDR2 as YNNKEL (reference sequence). This CDR3 is CASSQVVGTGRQETQYF. CDR3 nucleotides: TGTGCCAGCAGCCAAGTAGTCGGGACAGGACGACAAGAGACCCAGTACTTC.

In this sample, this clonotype turned up many times. The chain links TRBV20-1 to TRBJ2-5, with 12 bases identical to TRBD2. Germline V gene sequence: CDR1 DFQATT, CDR2 SNEGSKA (reference sequence). The CDR3 length is 16 residues. After removal of 4 bases from V and 5 bases from J, the junction contained 11 bases not matched to a gene. The DNA for the CDR3 is TGCAGTGCTACCTTTCTAGCGGGAGGGCCGAGGGAGACCCAGTACTTC. It codes for CSATFLAGGPRETQYF.

The rearrangement links TRBV19 to TRBJ2-1; 9 nucleotides match TRBD2. Germline CDR1 LNHDA, CDR2 SQIVND (reference sequence). The CDR3 is 15 amino acids. Losses at the gene ends were 8 bases for V and 4 bases for J; bases not matched to a gene: 9. CDR3 nucleotide sequence: TGTGCCAGTGGAGGGAGTCTAGCGGGATACAATGAGCAGTTCTTC. Translated, it gives CASGGSLAGYNEQFF.

At least ten counts were recorded for this clonotype. This sequence joins TRBV6-1 and TRBJ1-5, with 7 bases that match TRBD1. The germline V gene has CDR1 MNHNS and CDR2 SASEGT. The CDR3 has 14 residues. V dropped 3 bases and J dropped 4; count of bases not matched to a gene: 3. CDR3 DNA: TGTGCCAGCAGTGATATGACAGGGAATCAGCCCCAGCATTTT. This encodes CASSDMTGNQPQHF.

The chain uses TRBV29-1 and TRBJ2-2; TRBD1 aligns across 8 bases. V shed 6 bases and J 5 bases; nucleotides not matched to a gene: 11. Per germline, CDR1 SQVTM and CDR2 ANQGSEA. The CDR3 consists of 15 residues. CDR3 amino acids: CSVTAGGSSTGELFF. The CDR3 coding sequence is TGCAGCGTGACCGCAGGGGGCAGTTCTACCGGGGAGCTGTTTTTT.